Below are 30 T cell receptor beta chains sequenced from a single sample in a study of cytomegalovirus exposure and HLA in healthy donors. PCR was performed using 60 Vbeta and 13 Jbeta primers. The table came from immunoSEQ multiplex PCR; TCRdb's copy has only in-frame clones and leaves some out. Found here are 75,000 to 95,000 clones, over 75% of them singletons; the top ten hold roughly 13%. Sequenced material: PBMCs. These receptors all come from a human donor in good health.

The V call is TRBV7-8, the J call TRBJ1-3; tentative D call: TRBD1 (5 bases). CDR1 and CDR2 from the germline V gene are SGHVS and FQNEAQ. V lost 2 bases and J lost 4, with 15 bases in between. CDR3 length equals 16 residues. CDR3 sequence: CASSLHDSSLGNTIYF. DNA of the CDR3: TGTGCCAGCAGCTTACATGACAGCTCCCTAGGAAACACCATATATTTT.

The gene calls are TRBV13 and TRBJ2-7; D may be TRBD2 (5 bases). This CDR3 region has 15 residues. The ends were cut back, 0 bases at V and 3 bases at J, with 12 bases in the middle. Per the germline V gene, CDR1 is PRHDT and CDR2 is FYEKMQ (reference sequence). The CDR3 loop is CASSLGPAGDYEQYF. DNA of the CDR3: TGTGCCAGCAGCTTAGGCCCCGCCGGGGACTACGAGCAGTACTTC.

This clone was recorded only once. This rearrangement joins TRBV6-5 to TRBJ1-6; D remains unclear. Per the germline V gene, CDR1 is MNHEY and CDR2 is SVGAGI. This CDR3 spans 15 amino acids. Trimming took 0 bases from V and 9 from J, leaving 12 bases between them. The CDR3 reads CASSYSFSGTSPLHF. CDR3 DNA: TGTGCCAGCAGTTACTCGTTCAGTGGTACTTCACCCCTCCACTTT.

This clone occurred a few times. This chain connects TRBV6-5 to TRBJ1-5, with D possibly being TRBD1 (5 bases). The CDR3 runs 14 residues. The V and J ends lost 2 bases and 6 bases respectively, with 11 bases between them. Germline V lookup: CDR1 MNHEY, CDR2 SVGAGI. In nucleotides, the CDR3 is TGTGCCAGCAGTTACAGGGAGGGGATTCAGCCCCAGCATTTT. It encodes CASSYREGIQPQHF.

This sequence joins TRBV9 and TRBJ2-7; D is perhaps TRBD2 (6 bases). V was shortened by 0 bases and J by 7 bases, with 20 bases between the two germline ends. The length of the CDR3 is 16 residues. Germline V CDR1 and CDR2: SGDLS, YYNGEE. CDR3 nucleotide sequence: TGTGCCAGCAGCGTAGGGGCGGGGCGCGCTCTGGGGGAGCAGTACTTC. The encoded protein is CASSVGAGRALGEQYF.

The chain is built from TRBV6-5 and TRBJ2-5; no definite D call. The DNA end is more similar to TRBJ2-7, so the J call may be wrong. From germline, CDR1 is MNHEY and CDR2 SVGAGI. The CDR3 consists of 13 residues. This CDR3 reads CASSYRLAYEQYF. CDR3 DNA sequence: TGTGCCAGCAGTTACCGTCTAGCCTACGAGCAGTACTTC.

V gene TRBV30 combines with J gene TRBJ1-2, with TRBD1 matching 9 bases. The germline V gene encodes CDR1 GTSNPN and CDR2 SVGIG (reference sequence). CDR3 length equals 14 residues. After removal of 4 bases from V and 3 bases from J, the junction contained 6 bases not matched to a gene. CDR3 coding DNA: TGTGCCTGGACCCAGGACAGGGGTTACTATGGCTACACCTTC. Its translation: CAWTQDRGYYGYTF.

The chain is built from TRBV6-5 and TRBJ2-1, with TRBD2 matching over 7 bases. Per the germline V gene, CDR1 is MNHEY and CDR2 is SVGAGI. There are 15 residues in the CDR3. After removal of 2 bases from V and 6 bases from J, the junction contained 7 bases not matched to a gene. The CDR3 sequence is CASSYIAGRANEQFF. Written as DNA, the CDR3 is TGTGCCAGCAGTTACATTGCGGGGAGGGCCAATGAGCAGTTCTTC.

This clone was seen more than once but under ten times. V gene TRBV6-1 combines with J gene TRBJ2-2, with a tentative D call TRBD1 (6 bases). CDR1 is MNHNS, CDR2 SASEGT, per germline. CDR3 length equals 14 residues. V lost 3 bases and J lost 5, with 10 bases in between. This CDR3 is CASSDQGYTGELFF. The CDR3 region has the DNA TGTGCCAGCAGTGATCAGGGGTATACCGGGGAGCTGTTTTTT.

Details on this clone: Compared with germline, one end of the junction differs, possibly owing to a read error. The chain combines TRBV27 with TRBJ1-2, with D possibly being TRBD1 (5 bases). Germline V gene lookup returns CDR1 MNHEY and CDR2 SMNVEV (reference sequence). This CDR3 spans 12 amino acids. The CDR3 bases are TGTGCCAGCGGACCAGGGATCTATGGCTACCCCTTC. As protein: CASGPGIYGYPF.

In its sample, this clone was seen a few times. V gene TRBV11-3 combines with J gene TRBJ2-7; 9 nucleotides align to TRBD2. V lost 4 bases and J lost 3; bases outside the gene matches: 13. The CDR3 extends over 17 amino acids. The germline V gene has CDR1 SGHNT and CDR2 YENEEA. CDR3 region: CASSSPGLAFGDYEQYF. The CDR3 DNA sequence: TGTGCCAGCAGCTCCCCGGGACTAGCTTTCGGTGACTACGAGCAGTACTTC.

The chain combines TRBV15 with TRBJ2-1, with 9 bases fitting TRBD1. After removal of 1 base from V and 4 bases from J, the junction contained 11 bases not matched to a gene. Germline CDR1 LNHNV, CDR2 YYDKDF (reference sequence). The CDR3 is 18 amino acids. The CDR3, as DNA: TGTGCCACCAGCAGAGGCGTCCCCGGGACAGGGAGATACAATGAGCAGTTCTTC. Translation: CATSRGVPGTGRYNEQFF.

This clone has just a few counts. The rearrangement links TRBV25-1 to TRBJ1-1, with D uncertain. This CDR3 contains 15 residues. CDR1 is MGHDK, CDR2 SYGVNS, per germline. V lost 2 bases, J lost 5 bases, and 15 bases lay in between. The CDR3 here is CASSEGLSAGTEAFF. The CDR3 DNA is TGTGCCAGCAGTGAAGGGCTCTCCGCGGGAACTGAAGCTTTCTTT.

The chain employs TRBV19 and TRBJ1-6; D is undetermined. This CDR3 contains 15 residues. V lost 5 bases and J 1 base, leaving 9 bases between the germline ends. In germline, CDR1 is LNHDA, CDR2 SQIVND (reference sequence). The CDR3 reads CASSVRESYNSPLHF. The CDR3, as DNA: TGTGCCAGTAGTGTTCGGGAGTCCTATAATTCACCCCTCCACTTT.

The chain employs TRBV6-1 and TRBJ2-2; D gene unclear. Trimming took off 0 bases at V and 6 bases at J, with 17 bases between the two ends. From germline, CDR1 is MNHNS and CDR2 SASEGT. The CDR3 spans 17 residues. Here the CDR3 DNA reads TGTGCCAGCAGTGAAGCCGGCTGGGCAGACATCGCCGGGGAGCTGTTTTTT. Amino acid sequence: CASSEAGWADIAGELFF.

In this sample, this clone turned up once. This chain uses TRBV4-1 with TRBJ2-1; TRBD2 matches 7 bases. The CDR3 sequence is 17 residues long. Losses at the gene ends were 0 bases for V and 0 bases for J; bases not matched to a gene: 5. The germline V gene has CDR1 MGHRA and CDR2 YSYEKL. In DNA form, the CDR3 reads TGCGCCAGCAGCCAAGATCCTAGCGGAAGCTCCTACAATGAGCAGTTCTTC. It translates to CASSQDPSGSSYNEQFF.

A few counts support this clone. Relative to the germline gene, one junction end is altered; a read error may explain this. The rearrangement joins TRBV6-1 to TRBJ2-5, with a possible D match to TRBD1 (5 bases). Germline V gives CDR1 MNHNS, CDR2 SASEGT. This CDR3 spans 14 amino acids. CDR3 loop: CASREGVIAGAQYF. CDR3 nucleotide sequence: TGTGCCAGCAGAGAAGGGGTTATCGCCGGAGCCCAGTACTTC.

The chain carries TRBV5-6 and TRBJ1-5; unclear D gene. The germline V gene has CDR1 SGHDT and CDR2 YYEEEE. Trimming cost V 4 bases and J 5 bases, with 25 bases left between them. The CDR3 has 18 amino acids. The CDR3: CASSRKKVPRVSDQPQHF. In DNA form, the CDR3 reads TGTGCCAGCAGCCGGAAGAAGGTTCCCCGGGTCTCGGATCAGCCCCAGCATTTT.

This clone was detected a few times. V usage is TRBV19 and J usage is TRBJ2-2; 7 positions match TRBD1. Germline-derived CDR1 and CDR2 are LNHDA and SQIVND (reference sequence). V dropped 4 bases and J dropped 6; count of bases not matched to a gene: 5. The CDR3 contains 14 residues. CDR3 DNA: TGTGCCAGTAGTACACAGGGGTGGGCCGGGGAGCTGTTTTTT. Amino acids: CASSTQGWAGELFF.

This clone was found once. The J gene is TRBJ1-3, the V gene TRBV4-3, with 8 bases that match TRBD1. CDR3 size: 15 residues. CDR1 LGHNA and CDR2 YSLEER come from the germline V gene. Germline trimming cut 4 bases from V and 1 base from J; bases unmatched to any gene: 3. The DNA of the CDR3 is TGCGCCAGCAGCCTCACAGGGGGATCTGGAAACACCATATATTTT. Its protein product is CASSLTGGSGNTIYF.

The chain recombines TRBV19 with TRBJ1-5; 7 nucleotides line up with TRBD1. CDR3 length: 14 amino acids. Germline V gives CDR1 LNHDA, CDR2 SQIVND (reference sequence). J lost 2 bases, V lost 7 bases, and 5 bases had no gene match. CDR3 residues: CASNRQGGNQPQHF. The CDR3 DNA sequence: TGTGCCAGTAATAGACAGGGAGGCAATCAGCCCCAGCATTTT.

This clone was observed a single time. This chain connects TRBV15 to TRBJ2-7; TRBD1 agrees at 10 bases. The V gene's germline CDR1 is LNHNV and CDR2 YYDKDF (reference sequence). V was pared by 5 bases and J by 3 bases, with 1 base of the junction left unmatched. This CDR3 is built from 13 residues. Written as DNA, the CDR3 is TGTGCCACCAGCCGGACAGGGGGCTACGAGCAGTACTTC. This codes for CATSRTGGYEQYF. Full variable domain (outside the CDR3, taken from reference TRBV15 and TRBJ2-7): DAMVIQNPRYQVTQFGKPVTLSCSQTLNHNVMYWYQQKSSQAPKLLFHYYDKDFNNEADTPDNFQSRRPNTSFCFLDIRSPGLGDTAMYLCATSRTGGYEQYFGPGTRLTVT.

This rearrangement joins TRBV19 to TRBJ2-7; the D gene is possibly TRBD1 (5 bases). V was clipped by 5 bases and J by 3 bases, with 11 bases between them. The CDR3 loop spans 13 amino acids. The germline V gene encodes CDR1 LNHDA and CDR2 SQIVND (reference sequence). CDR3 protein: CASSFPGNYEQYF. As DNA, the CDR3 is TGTGCCAGTAGTTTCCCAGGGAACTACGAGCAGTACTTC. Full variable domain (rest looked up from reference TRBV19 and TRBJ2-7): DGGITQSPKYLFRKEGQNVTLSCEQNLNHDAMYWYRQDPGQGLRLIYYSQIVNDFQKGDIAEGYSVSREKKESFPLTVTSAQKNPTAFYLCASSFPGNYEQYFGPGTRLTVT.

V is TRBV7-6 and J is TRBJ2-1; TRBD1 might be the D (5 bases). This CDR3 is built from 12 residues. Germline values: CDR1 SGHVS, CDR2 FNYEAQ. Trimming pared 4 bases from V and 8 bases from J, leaving 9 bases between. The CDR3 loop is CASSSQAYEQFF. CDR3 bases: TGTGCCAGCAGCTCACAGGCGTATGAGCAGTTCTTC. Complete variable domain (other parts from reference TRBV7-6 and TRBJ2-1): GAGVSQSPRYKVTKRGQDVALRCDPISGHVSLYWYRQALGQGPEFLTYFNYEAQQDKSGLPNDRFSAERPEGSISTLTIQRTEQRDSAMYRCASSSQAYEQFFGPGTRLTVL.

The CDR3 loop is CASSELTGASVGGYTF. CDR3 sequence (DNA): TGTGCCAGCAGTGAGTTAACAGGGGCCTCGGTTGGTGGCTACACCTTC. V is TRBV2 and J is TRBJ1-2, with 7 bases matching TRBD1. With 3 bases clipped from V and 7 bases from J, the junction kept 14 bases outside the gene matches. The CDR3 consists of 16 residues. Germline CDR1 and CDR2: SNHLY and FYNNEI. The whole variable domain, filled in from reference TRBV2 and TRBJ1-2, reads EPEVTQTPSHQVTQMGQEVILRCVPISNHLYFYWYRQILGQKVEFLVSFYNNEISEKSEIFDDQFSVERPDGSNFTLKIRSTKLEDSAMYFCASSELTGASVGGYTFGSGTRLTVV.

This chain joins TRBV5-1 and TRBJ1-1; D is uncertain. CDR1 is SGHRS and CDR2 is YFSETQ in the germline V gene. The V gene lost 2 bases and the J gene lost 1 base, with 6 bases spanning the gap. The CDR3 runs 13 residues. CDR3 sequence (DNA): TGCGCCAGCAGCTTCGGTTCGAACACTGAAGCTTTCTTT. Its protein product is CASSFGSNTEAFF.

This clone was seen only a few times. This chain connects TRBV27 to TRBJ1-5; 9 bases line up with TRBD1. Germline CDR1 reads MNHEY; CDR2 reads SMNVEV (reference sequence). The CDR3 consists of 14 residues. The J segment lost 5 bases and the V segment lost 6 bases, leaving 5 bases of the junction unmatched. CDR3 loop: CASSNRGRYQPQHF. The CDR3 bases are TGTGCCAGCAGCAACAGGGGGCGATATCAGCCCCAGCATTTT.

The chain recombines TRBV5-6 with TRBJ2-7, with D unresolved. Germline assignment: CDR1 SGHDT and CDR2 YYEEEE. With 3 bases removed from V and 4 bases from J, the gap between germline ends came to 11 bases. This CDR3 has 13 amino acids. CDR3 protein: CASSSEMKYEQYF. The CDR3 coding sequence is TGTGCCAGCAGCTCTGAGATGAAGTACGAGCAGTACTTC. The variable domain in full, completed from reference TRBV5-6 and TRBJ2-7, reads DAGVTQSPTHLIKTRGQQVTLRCSPKSGHDTVSWYQQALGQGPQFIFQYYEEEERQRGNFPDRFSGHQFPNYSSELNVNALLLGDSALYLCASSSEMKYEQYFGPGTRLTVT.

The V gene is TRBV6-1, the J gene TRBJ1-2; possible D gene TRBD1, 5 bases. This CDR3 spans 14 amino acids. The germline gives CDR1 MNHNS, CDR2 SASEGT. V dropped 0 bases and J dropped 8 bases, with 13 bases sitting between them. The CDR3 coding sequence is TGTGCCAGCAGTGAAGCGCGGCAGGGAGGGGGCTACACCTTC. Translated: CASSEARQGGGYTF.

This chain joins TRBV6-1 and TRBJ1-2; D is perhaps TRBD1 (5 bases). Germline assignment: CDR1 MNHNS and CDR2 SASEGT. This CDR3 contains 15 residues. Trimming stripped 7 bases from V and 2 bases from J, with 17 bases between. CDR3 sequence: CASTLDGTENYGYTF. The CDR3 DNA reads TGTGCCAGCACCCTGGACGGGACTGAGAACTATGGCTACACCTTC.